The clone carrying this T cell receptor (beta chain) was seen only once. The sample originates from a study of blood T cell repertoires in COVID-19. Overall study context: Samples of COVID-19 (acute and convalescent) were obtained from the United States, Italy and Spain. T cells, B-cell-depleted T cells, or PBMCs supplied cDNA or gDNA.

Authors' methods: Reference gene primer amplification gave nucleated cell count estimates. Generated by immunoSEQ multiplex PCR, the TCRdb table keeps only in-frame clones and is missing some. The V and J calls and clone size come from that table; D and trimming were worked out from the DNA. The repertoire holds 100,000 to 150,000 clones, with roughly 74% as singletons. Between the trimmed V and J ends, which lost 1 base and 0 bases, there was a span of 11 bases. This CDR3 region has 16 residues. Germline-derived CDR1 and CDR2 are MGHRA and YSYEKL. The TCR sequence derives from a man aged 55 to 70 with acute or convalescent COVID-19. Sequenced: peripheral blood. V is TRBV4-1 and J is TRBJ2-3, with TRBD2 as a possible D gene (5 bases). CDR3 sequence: CASSQGASWSTDTQYF. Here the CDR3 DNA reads TGCGCCAGCAGCCAAGGGGCTAGCTGGAGCACAGATACGCAGTATTTT.